A selection of T cell receptor beta chains follows, all from one sample in a study of identical twins. TCRdb fed the 5' RACE reads into MiXCR, producing one record per CDR3 protein. The sample has 420,000 or so distinct CDR3 sequences, about 18% seen once; the top ten hold around 10%. The sample taken for sequencing was naive T cells sorted from blood. All receptors derive from a man aged 50-60 years in good health. Each CDR3 is given with its conserved first and last residue. Each record gives: V gene, clone size, J gene, D gene, CDR3 DNA, CDR3 protein. D genes are given only for firm matches. Where a row states a size, it is once, few, many or the class of an expanded clone; other rows omit it.

V: TRBV20-1; size: many; J: TRBJ2-1; D: TRBD2; DNA: TGCAGTGCTAGAGCCCAGGGCCTAGCGGGACATCCCTACAATGAGCAGTTCTTC; CDR3: CSARAQGLAGHPYNEQFF
V: TRBV20-1; size: few; J: TRBJ2-7; D: NA; DNA: TGCAGTGCTAGCCAGAGCTTGGGAGTCTACGAGCAGTACTTC; CDR3: CSASQSLGVYEQYF
V: TRBV11-2; size: NA; J: TRBJ2-7; D: NA; DNA: TGTGCCAGCAGCTTCTACAGGGTGCACTACGAGCAGTACTTC; CDR3: CASSFYRVHYEQYF
V: TRBV29-1; size: many; J: TRBJ2-1; D: NA; DNA: TGCAGCGCTGCGGCCAGGGTTTACAATGAGCAGTTCTTC; CDR3: CSAAARVYNEQFF
V: TRBV29-1; size: many; J: TRBJ2-7; D: TRBD1; DNA: TGCAGCGTTGAATCCAGGACAGGGCTCGAGCAGTACTTC; CDR3: CSVESRTGLEQYF
V: TRBV4-3; size: many; J: TRBJ2-3; D: NA; DNA: TGCGCCAGCAGCCAAAGGGACGGGGCAGATACGCAGTATTTT; CDR3: CASSQRDGADTQYF
V: TRBV7-9; size: NA; J: TRBJ1-4; D: NA; DNA: TGTGCCAGCAGTAGTTTCCAGGCTAATGAAAAACTGTTTTTT; CDR3: CASSSFQANEKLFF
V: TRBV7-8; size: NA; J: TRBJ2-7; D: TRBD1; DNA: TGTGCCAGCAGCCCATCACCGTCGCCAGGGACAGGAGGACCCTACGAGCAGTACTTC; CDR3: CASSPSPSPGTGGPYEQYF
V: TRBV20-1; size: many; J: TRBJ1-5; D: NA; DNA: TGCAGTGCTAGGAAGGGGGTGGGTAATCAGCCCCAGCATTTT; CDR3: CSARKGVGNQPQHF
V: TRBV7-2; size: many; J: TRBJ2-6; D: NA; DNA: TGTGCCAGCAGCTCTGGCCGGCCCTTACCCGTCCTGACTTTC; CDR3: CASSSGRPLPVLTF
V: TRBV5-1; size: NA; J: TRBJ2-3; D: NA; DNA: TGCGCCAGCAGCTCTCGGCCAGGGGGCACAGATACGCAGTATTTT; CDR3: CASSSRPGGTDTQYF
V: TRBV6-1; size: NA; J: TRBJ1-5; D: NA; DNA: TGTGCCAGCAGTGAAGGCGGGGGGGGGCAGCCCCAGCATTTT; CDR3: CASSEGGGGQPQHF
V: TRBV28; size: few; J: TRBJ2-7; D: TRBD1; DNA: TGTGCCAGCAGTTTGCGAACTTGGACAGGGGACAACGAGCAGTACTTC; CDR3: CASSLRTWTGDNEQYF
V: TRBV14; size: many; J: TRBJ1-4; D: NA; DNA: TGTGCCAGCAGCCAAGGGAACGGACTCCCTAATGAAAAACTGTTTTTT; CDR3: CASSQGNGLPNEKLFF
V: TRBV10-3; size: many; J: TRBJ2-1; D: NA; DNA: TGTGCCATCAGTGAGTCCAGGGGAGGCACCTACAATGAGCAGTTCTTC; CDR3: CAISESRGGTYNEQFF
V: TRBV10-3; size: few; J: TRBJ2-1; D: NA; DNA: TGTGCCATCAACCCGGTCGGTGGGCAGCAGTTCTTC; CDR3: CAINPVGGQQFF
V: TRBV27; size: few; J: TRBJ2-2; D: TRBD2; DNA: TGTGCCAGCAGTCCCTGGACTAGCGCGAACACCGGGGAGCTGTTTTTT; CDR3: CASSPWTSANTGELFF
V: TRBV18; size: few; J: TRBJ1-1; D: TRBD1; DNA: TGTGCCAGCTCAAGGGACAGGGGTCTAGGCACTGAAGCTTTCTTT; CDR3: CASSRDRGLGTEAFF
V: TRBV9; size: NA; J: TRBJ2-1; D: NA; DNA: TGTGCCAGCAGCGTAGCAGGTGTTTCCTACAATGAGCAGTTCTTC; CDR3: CASSVAGVSYNEQFF
V: TRBV20-1; size: many; J: TRBJ2-7; D: NA; DNA: TGCAGTGCTAGTCAGCGGGTAGGCGAGCAGTACTTC; CDR3: CSASQRVGEQYF
V: TRBV2; size: NA; J: TRBJ2-3; D: TRBD2; DNA: TGTGCCAGCAGTAAGATGGCGGGAGTGTCAGATACGCAGTATTTT; CDR3: CASSKMAGVSDTQYF
V: TRBV12-3/TRBV12-4; size: NA; J: TRBJ1-5; D: NA; DNA: TGTGCCAGCAGCCCCCCGGGGGCCCTTGATCAGCCCCAGCATTTT; CDR3: CASSPPGALDQPQHF